This T cell receptor beta chain originates from a study of identical twins. Unique molecular identifiers were present on cDNA, and template switching added a universal primer site. One entry per CDR3 protein results from TCRdb running MiXCR on the 5' RACE reads. The sample shows around 1.7 million distinct CDR3 sequences, less than 35% of them seen only once. CDR1 and CDR2 from the germline V gene are SGHDN and FVKESK. The CDR3 is 13 residues long. With 6 bases removed from V and 11 bases from J, the gap between germline ends came to 19 bases. This clonotype appeared a few times. Antigen unknown. Study-level findings and limits: Excess twin sharing in beta out-of-frame sequences was weaker. Rather than following the same donors, the conclusions depended on cross-sectional statistical analysis.

This TCR derives from a newborn girl in good health. The chain is built from TRBV14 and TRBJ2-5; the D gene is possibly TRBD2 (6 bases). Specimen: cord blood. The CDR3 nucleotides are TGTGCCAGCAGTCCGACTAGTTCGCATGAGCAGTACTTC. Protein sequence: CASSPTSSHEQYF.